This TCR beta chain was captured by sequencing in a study of T cell responses to AZD1222 COVID-19 vaccine. This clone has more than one count but fewer than ten. This CDR3 has 16 residues. CDR1 and CDR2 (germline): MNHNS, SASEGT. With V trimmed by 2 bases and J by 5 bases, 12 bases remained unmatched. Produced via immunoSEQ multiplex PCR; TCRdb's table is partial and in-frame only. Among 160,000 or so clones listed, around nine tenths were seen once. The input for sequencing was peripheral blood, taken on day 0 of AZD1222 vaccination. This chain uses TRBV6-1 with TRBJ2-7; 7 nucleotides line up with TRBD2. This clonotype originated in an adult in good health. CDR3 sequence: CASSERGGLGGNEQYF. CDR3 nucleotides: TGTGCCAGCAGTGAAAGAGGCGGGCTGGGAGGGAACGAGCAGTACTTC.